This record concerns one TCR beta chain sequence. The source of the sample is a study of T cell responses to AZD1222 COVID-19 vaccine. TCRdb's table, derived via immunoSEQ multiplex PCR, lists solely in-frame clones and lacks some. The table shows about 160,000 clones, with roughly nine tenths occurring only once. This CDR3 has 16 residues. V lost 0 bases, J lost 8 bases, and 15 bases lay in between. CDR1 and CDR2 (germline): SGHRS, YFSETQ. The sequence was obtained from an adult who received the AZD1222 COVID-19 vaccine. The J gene is TRBJ1-6, the V gene TRBV5-1; weak D call: TRBD1 (5 bases). The material was peripheral blood, obtained 28 days after the second AZD1222 dose. CDR3 coding DNA: TGCGCCAGCAGCTTGGCACCCGGGACGGCAGATTCACCCCTCCACTTT. This sequence encodes CASSLAPGTADSPLHF.